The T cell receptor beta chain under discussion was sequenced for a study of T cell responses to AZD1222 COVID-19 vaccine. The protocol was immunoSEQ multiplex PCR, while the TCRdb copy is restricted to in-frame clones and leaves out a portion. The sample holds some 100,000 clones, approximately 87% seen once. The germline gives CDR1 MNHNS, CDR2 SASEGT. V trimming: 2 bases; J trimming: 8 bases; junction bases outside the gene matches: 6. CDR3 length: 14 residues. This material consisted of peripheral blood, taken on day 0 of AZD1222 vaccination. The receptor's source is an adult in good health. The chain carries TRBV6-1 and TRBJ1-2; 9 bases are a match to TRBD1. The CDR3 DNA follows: TGTGCCAGCAGTGAAATCGGGACAGGGTCCGGCTACACCTTC. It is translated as CASSEIGTGSGYTF.